This TCR beta chain was sequenced for a study of T-cell memory formation after mild COVID-19. Each CDR3 protein is one row after TCRdb ran MiXCR on the 5' RACE reads. This table has roughly 86,000 distinct CDR3 sequences, approximately 15% appearing once. Only a few counts were recorded for this clonotype. Its antigen is still unknown. Findings of the study overall: Pre-infection memory held some responding clones, suggesting pre-existing cross-reactive T cells responded.

This CDR3 is 16 amino acids long. From germline, CDR1 is DFQATT and CDR2 SNEGSKA (reference sequence). Trimming took 7 bases from V and 2 from J, leaving 18 bases between them. Sequencing input: PBMCs or a T cell subset sorted from them (not recorded which). The chain is built from TRBV20-1 and TRBJ2-6; D is possibly TRBD1 or TRBD2 (5 bases each). The TCR sequence derives from a man aged 18 to 30 who had mild COVID-19 (a few samples of this study predate the infection). Cell type and time point are not known. DNA for the CDR3: TGCAGTGGCTTCTGGACCGGGGCAGCTGGGGCCAACGTCCTGACTTTC. This encodes CSGFWTGAAGANVLTF.